The sequence of this TCR beta chain was determined in a study of identical twins. Points from the study as a whole: The study based its conclusions on cross-sectional statistical analysis and did not follow the same donors. There is a chance that invariant MAIT and iNKT cells partially muddied zero-insertion analyses. Within cord blood, abundant beta clonotypes carried fewer insertions, but memory repertoires showed no such trend.

Note on this clonotype: The antigen remains unidentified.

The CDR3 has 13 residues. The germline V gene encodes CDR1 SGHTA and CDR2 FQGNSA. Trimming removed 3 bases at V and 7 bases at J, with 13 bases between. A single record per CDR3 protein comes from TCRdb applying MiXCR to the 5' RACE reads. The repertoire holds 600,000 to 700,000 distinct CDR3 sequences, with around 21% as singletons. These records were also assigned to another study, of T cells expressing NK-cell markers. This second study says: All TCR beta repertoires analysed originated from sorted CD3+CD56+NKG2C+, CD3+CD56+NKG2C- and CD3+CD56-NKG2C+ T cells.

Sequences were obtained from PBMCs. The J gene is TRBJ2-7, the V gene TRBV7-2, with D possibly matching TRBD2 (6 bases). The sequence was collected from a woman aged 18-29 years in good health. CDR3 residues: CASSLLPGGEQYF. In DNA, the CDR3 is TGTGCCAGCAGCTTGCTTCCAGGAGGGGAGCAGTACTTC.